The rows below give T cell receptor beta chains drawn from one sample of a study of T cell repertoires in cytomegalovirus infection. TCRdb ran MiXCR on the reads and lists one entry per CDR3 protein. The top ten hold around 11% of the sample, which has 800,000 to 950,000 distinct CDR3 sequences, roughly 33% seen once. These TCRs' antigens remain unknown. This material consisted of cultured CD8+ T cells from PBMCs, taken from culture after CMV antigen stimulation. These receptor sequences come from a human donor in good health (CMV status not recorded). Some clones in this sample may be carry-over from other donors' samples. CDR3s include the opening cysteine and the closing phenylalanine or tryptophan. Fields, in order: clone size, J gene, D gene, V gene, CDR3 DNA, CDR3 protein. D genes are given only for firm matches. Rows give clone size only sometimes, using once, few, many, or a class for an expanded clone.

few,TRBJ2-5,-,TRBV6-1,TGTGCCAGCAGCTCAGGACAGACCCAGTACTTC,CASSSGQTQYF
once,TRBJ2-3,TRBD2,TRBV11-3,TGTGCCAGCAGCTTAGGGGCGGGGGGGGGGAAGGACACAGATACGCAGTATTTT,CASSLGAGGGKDTDTQYF
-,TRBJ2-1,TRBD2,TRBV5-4,TGTGCCAGCAGCTTGAAAGGACTAGCTGCGAATGAGCAGTTCTTC,CASSLKGLAANEQFF
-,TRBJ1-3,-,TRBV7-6,TGTGCCAGCAGCCCAGGTCCGTGGGCCTCTGGAAACACCATATATTTT,CASSPGPWASGNTIYF
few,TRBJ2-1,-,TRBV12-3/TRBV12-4,TGTGCCAGCAGCCCCCCACGACAGTCAGCGGCCTACAATGAGCAGTTCTTC,CASSPPRQSAAYNEQFF
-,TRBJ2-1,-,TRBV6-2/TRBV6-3,TGTGCCAGGAGGCGTCATACTCTACAAGAGCAGTTCTTC,CARRRHTLQEQFF
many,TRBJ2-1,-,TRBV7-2,TGTGCCAGCAGCCCCGGGTATGAGCAGTTCTTC,CASSPGYEQFF
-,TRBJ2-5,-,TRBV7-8,TGTGCCAGCACCCTTCCCTCGGGGCAGGGAGAGACCCAGTACTTC,CASTLPSGQGETQYF
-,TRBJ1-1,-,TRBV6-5,TGTGCCAGCAGGGTCATGGACACTATGAACACTGAAGCTTTCTTT,CASRVMDTMNTEAFF
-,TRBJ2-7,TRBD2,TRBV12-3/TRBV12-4,TGTGCCAGCAGGGCGCCGGGGAGGGAGTACGAGCAGTACTTC,CASRAPGREYEQYF
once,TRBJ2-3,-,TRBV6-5,TGTGCCAGCAGTTACTCGACAGCGGGTCCTGGCACAGATACGCAGTATTTT,CASSYSTAGPGTDTQYF
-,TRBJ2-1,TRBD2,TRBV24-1,TGTGCCACCAGTGACCGGACTAGCGGGGGCCATGAGCAGTTCTTC,CATSDRTSGGHEQFF
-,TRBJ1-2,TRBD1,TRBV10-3,TGTGCCATCAGTGAAACCGGGACAGGGGATCCTTTTCTTGGCTACACCTTC,CAISETGTGDPFLGYTF
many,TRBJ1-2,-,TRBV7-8,TGTGCCAGCAGTCCAGGGTCGGACTATGGCTACACCTTC,CASSPGSDYGYTF
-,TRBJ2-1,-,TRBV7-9,TGTGCCAGCAGCCCTAAGGACCCCAGCTCCTACAATGAGCAGTTCTTC,CASSPKDPSSYNEQFF
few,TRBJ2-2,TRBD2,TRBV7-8,TGTGCCAGCAGCTTGGGAGCGGGGGCCCACACCGGGGAGCTGTTTTTT,CASSLGAGAHTGELFF
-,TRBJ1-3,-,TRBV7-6,TGTGCCAGCAGCTCTCCGGGGGACACCATATATTTT,CASSSPGDTIYF
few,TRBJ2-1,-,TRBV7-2,TGTGCCAGCGGACTCCTCGCTGAGCAGTTCTTC,CASGLLAEQFF
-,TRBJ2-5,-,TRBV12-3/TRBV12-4,TGTGCCAGCAGTTATTGGGACGAACAAGAGACCCAGTACTTC,CASSYWDEQETQYF
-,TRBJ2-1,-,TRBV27,TGTGCCTCCCTGGGAACAGGAAATGAGCAGTTCTTC,CASLGTGNEQFF
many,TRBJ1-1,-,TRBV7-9,TGTGCCAGCAGCTTAGGGGCAAGACAAGCTTTCTTT,CASSLGARQAFF
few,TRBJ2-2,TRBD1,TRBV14,TGTGCCAGCGGGGACAGAGACACCGGGGAGCTGTTTTTT,CASGDRDTGELFF
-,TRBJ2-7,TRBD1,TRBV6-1,TGTGCCAGTGGTGAGTGGACAGGGGGCTCCTACGAGCAGTACTTC,CASGEWTGGSYEQYF
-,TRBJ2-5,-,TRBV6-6,TGTGCCAGCAGTTACTCAGGGTCGTCCGGGGGTGGAGAGACCCAGTACTTC,CASSYSGSSGGGETQYF
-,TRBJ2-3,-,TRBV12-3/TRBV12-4,TGTGCCAGCAGTGCTCAGGCTTCCACAGATACGCAGTATTTT,CASSAQASTDTQYF
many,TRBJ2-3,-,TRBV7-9,TGTGCCAGCAGCCCGCCCCAAGATACGCAGTATTTT,CASSPPQDTQYF
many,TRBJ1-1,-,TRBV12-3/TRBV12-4,TGTGCCAGCAGTTTAGGTGGGGCGACCACTGAAGCTTTCTTT,CASSLGGATTEAFF
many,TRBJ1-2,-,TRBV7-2,TGTGCCAGCAGCTTAGCCACAGCAAGTTGGGGCGACTATGGCTACACCTTC,CASSLATASWGDYGYTF
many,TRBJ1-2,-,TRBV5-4,TGTGCCAGCAGCTTGGGAGCTAACTATGGCTACACCTTC,CASSLGANYGYTF
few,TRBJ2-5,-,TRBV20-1,TGCAGTGCTTCCTGGGCACTCCAAGAGACCCAGTACTTC,CSASWALQETQYF
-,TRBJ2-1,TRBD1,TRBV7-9,TGTGTCAGCACGGACAGGGTGCACAATGAGCAGTTCTTC,CVSTDRVHNEQFF
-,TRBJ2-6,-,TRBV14,TGTGCCAGCAGCGGACTTGACTCTGGGGCCAACGTCCTGACTTTC,CASSGLDSGANVLTF
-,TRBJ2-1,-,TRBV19,TGTGCCAGTCTCTTAGGCAATGAGCAGTTCTTC,CASLLGNEQFF
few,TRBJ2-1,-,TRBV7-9,TGTGCCAGCAGCCCCCGAGGACAGATCGATGAGCAGTTCTTC,CASSPRGQIDEQFF
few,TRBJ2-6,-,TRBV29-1,TGCAGCGTGCATTTGGCAGCCTCTGGGGCCAACGTCCTGACTTTC,CSVHLAASGANVLTF
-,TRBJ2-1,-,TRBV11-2,TGTGCCAGCATGCCCCAAGGGAAGGATGAGCAGTTCTTC,CASMPQGKDEQFF
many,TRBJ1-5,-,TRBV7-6,TGTGCCAGCAGCTTAATTAGCAATCAGCCCCAGCATTTT,CASSLISNQPQHF
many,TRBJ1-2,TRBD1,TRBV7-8,TGTGCCAGCAGCTGGGACAGCCTAACTAACTATGGCTACACCTTC,CASSWDSLTNYGYTF
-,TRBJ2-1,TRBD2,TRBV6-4,TGTGCCAGCAGTGAAAATAGCGGGGGAAACAATGAGCAGTTCTTC,CASSENSGGNNEQFF
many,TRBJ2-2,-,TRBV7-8,TGTGCCAGCAGCTTAGCTAGCAGCCTACGGGAGCTGTTTTTT,CASSLASSLRELFF
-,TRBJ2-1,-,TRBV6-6,TGTGCCAGCAGTGACCTCTACCACAATGAGCAGTTCTTC,CASSDLYHNEQFF
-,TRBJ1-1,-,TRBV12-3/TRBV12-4,TGTGCCAGCGCCTCAAGGGACACTGAAGCTTTCTTT,CASASRDTEAFF
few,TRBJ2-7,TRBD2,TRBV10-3,TGTGCCATCAGTTTGACTAGCGGGGACTCCTACGAGCAGTACTTC,CAISLTSGDSYEQYF
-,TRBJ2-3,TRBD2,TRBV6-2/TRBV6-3,TGTGCCAGCAGTGGGACTAGCGTGGCAGATACGCAGTATTTT,CASSGTSVADTQYF
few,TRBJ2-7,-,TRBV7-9,TGTGCCAGCAGCTCCGGGGCCAGTAGCTACGAGCAGTACTTC,CASSSGASSYEQYF